The present entry profiles one T cell receptor beta chain with its context. No cognate antigen has been identified for it. No much larger clone is present one base from it, and per-base qualities are unavailable. This entry is derived from a study of cytomegalovirus exposure and HLA in healthy donors listed by TCRdb under 2017. About the study as a whole: An earlier analysis of some 550 of the donors reported more than 250 Gb of sequence data and about 100 million unique TCR beta sequences from some 180 million T cells. An early release that covered approximately 600 HLA-typed donors contained 300 to 350 gigabases of sequencing data and some 87 million unique TCR sequences. Among the roughly 380 genotyped donors, 75% to 90% belonged to the genetic ancestry cluster associated with self-reported Caucasian donors. The study was designed to test whether signatures of past pathogen exposure could be identified by cataloging public T cell receptors. The study used immunosequencing to profile the T cell repertoires of approximately 630 subjects and linked those repertoires to cytomegalovirus serostatus. In addition to the first cohort of several hundred subjects, a separate validation cohort of some 120 different subjects was used. The study combined high-throughput TCR immunosequencing, statistical association of individual TCRs with disease status, and machine learning to predict cytomegalovirus infection status. To study patterns of TCR occurrence, a later analysis re-analyzed previously published TCR beta repertoires from 700 or so donors and added high-resolution HLA genotyping. Rather than drawing on any new phenotypic data, the later analysis identified candidate immune exposures from TCR beta sequences and the way those sequences occurred across donors. An earlier analysis of some 500 of the donors applied high-throughput TCR beta sequencing to assess whether each TCR beta V gene segment acted as functional or pseudogenic. Donor age, sex, ethnicity and CMV serostatus were compiled alongside the repertoire data. A later genetic analysis used genome-wide SNP genotypes for about three fifths of the 666 donors, treating that subset as a discovery cohort. Every repertoire in the discovery cohort had been generated on one and the same sequencing platform. Both class I and class II loci were covered by HLA typing, at four-digit resolution. The number of donors typed differed by locus, with 629-630 for A, B, C, DRB1 and DQB1, more than 500 for DQA1, approximately 580 for DPA1, and approximately 470 for DPB1. Roughly 5 DR-DQ haplotypes were treated as single units for association and clustering because of strong linkage in the cohort. Across approximately 420 genotyped donors of the cohort, an average of about 250,000 unique TCR beta nucleotide sequences per donor were sequenced, and roughly 20% of those sequences were non-productive.

Beyond this particular receptor, the publication reports: A few of the identified cytomegalovirus-associated TCR beta chains were confirmed in vitro to be specific for cytomegalovirus antigens. Specific HLA alleles were associated with 15,000 to 20,000 TCR beta sequences at a false discovery rate of 0.05 in a later analysis. In a later genetic analysis, a missense DCLRE1C variant was associated with V-gene and J-gene trimming of TCR beta chains, and the association was replicated in an independent cohort. A cluster of highly shared sequence variants was judged likely to be a technical artifact of the sequencing pipeline. Assigning TCR associations to individual alleles was difficult when HLA alleles, especially DR and DQ, strongly co-occurred. It was suggested by the authors that the approach could potentially be generalized to other disease states and immunological phenotypes. Sequencing depth was assumed to be roughly uniform across donors in the presence/absence analyses, though that assumption may not hold. The only immune exposure information available for the cohort was CMV serostatus. Broadly in line with IMGT annotations, most TCR beta V segments showed up in productive rearrangements about 87% or about 30% of the time in an earlier analysis of some 590 of the donors. The classifier was reported to diagnose cytomegalovirus status with high specificity and sensitivity in both the original and validation cohorts. According to a later analysis, TCR association rates differed among HLA loci, with DRB1 alleles showing the most associated TCRs and HLA-C alleles showing the fewest. In a later analysis, several top co-occurrence clusters were reported to appear linked to parvovirus B19, influenza, CMV and Epstein-Barr virus. The 87-base-pair reads could not distinguish some IMGT-functional V segments, including TRBV6-2 and TRBV6-3, so those segments were excluded. The study gave a list of 150 to 200 TCR beta chains associated with cytomegalovirus. While some public TCRs were present in many individuals, most TCR sequences turned up only very rarely across donors. Correlated functional status among segregating V segments might be attributable to linkage disequilibrium, but an unknown experimental factor could not be ruled out. In this cohort, only TCR beta chains were sequenced, and detectable features were limited by the absence of alpha or paired-chain data. Most CMV-associated TCR beta chains appeared to be HLA-restricted in a later analysis, and the HLA associations seemed to be driven largely by CMV exposure. A further reported finding was that TCR beta sequences accurately predicted the HLA-A and HLA-B alleles for most subjects in the first cohort. According to a later genetic analysis, donors in an Asian-associated ancestry cluster had fewer N-insertions in productive TCRs than the roughly 670-donor mean. Around 16 rarely observed V segments, including chromosome 9 orphons, were excluded from the earlier analysis of several hundred of the donors because counts were too low. HLA typing was unavailable for some donors at each locus, so association tests used only the typed subset. In a later analysis, HLA-associated TCR beta chains were found to be more clonally expanded and to have lower generation probabilities than equally common non-associated chains.

The cohort consisted of hundreds of healthy bone marrow donors. At the time of sampling, every cohort member was nominally healthy, though immune exposures that went unrecorded were likely present. The donor tested CMV seropositive, placing the donor among the 250 to 300 seropositive members of the cohort. Every donor gave a peripheral blood sample, and the peripheral blood mononuclear cells from that sample were used for TCR beta sequencing. Genomic DNA was extracted from the blood cell samples with the Qiagen DNeasy Blood Extraction Kit. Per the germline V gene (reference sequence), SEHNR is the CDR1 and FQNEAQ is the CDR2. Relative to germline, V is 1 base shorter and J is 2 bases shorter, with 23 bases between their ends. The CDR3 measures 19 amino acids from cysteine to phenylalanine. Only CDR3 DNA is held: 57 bases, read in frame from base 1. Library preparation was by the immunoSEQ multiplex PCR assay. A mixture of 60 forward primers for TCR Vbeta segments and 13 reverse primers for TCR Jbeta segments was used in the multiplex PCR. The CDR3 region of rearranged TCR beta genes was amplified from genomic DNA by a multiplex PCR assay. Amplified TCR beta libraries were sequenced as 87-base-pair reads on the Illumina HiSeq System. Turning to the authors' computational methods: Across the 666 repertoires, a later analysis counted approximately 75 million unique TCR beta chains, around 11 million of which were shared by at least two donors. Raw reads were error-corrected and collapsed into unique sequences with a nearest-neighbor algorithm that merged closely related sequences to remove PCR and sequencing errors. CDR3 sequences were aligned to IMGT reference sequences to assign V, D and J gene segments. For a sequence to be retained, at least a six-nucleotide match to both a V gene segment and a J gene segment was required. A rearrangement counted as productive if the CDR3 had no stop codons and remained in frame with V and J, and every other rearrangement counted as non-productive. CDR3 was defined according to IMGT convention as the region running from the second conserved V-encoded cysteine to the conserved J-encoded phenylalanine. Sequences without an unambiguous match to a single V gene segment were excluded from the earlier analysis of several hundred of the donors. An earlier analysis of just under 600 of the donors called V segments functional above 56.7% productive rearrangements and segregating when the between-donor standard deviation exceeded 5%. To diagnose cytomegalovirus status from the catalog of TCR beta chain sequences, a statistical classification framework was built. In a later analysis, TCR nucleotide sequences were compared against IMGT/GENE-DB human TR gene sequences so that V and J genes could be assigned. Using the TCRdist pipeline, a later analysis assigned CDR3 sequences along with most-parsimonious VDJ recombination scenarios. In a later analysis, each TCR beta chain was defined by its CDR3 amino acid sequence together with its V-gene family, and reads without a unique V-gene family were excluded. In a later analysis, 450 to 600 highly shared, low-generation-probability nucleotide sequences were removed to address suspected cross-contamination and a sequencing artifact. For each public chain, a later analysis derived a clonal expansion index from normalized ranks of inferred template counts within each repertoire. A later analysis computed generation probabilities with a VDJ recombination model fitted to out-of-frame rearrangements, and checked the results against IGoR. Hypergeometric tests were used in a later analysis to score TCR-TCR, TCR-HLA and TCR-CMV co-occurrence, with a repertoire-size bias correction applied to the TCR pairs. False discovery rates were estimated in a later analysis by permuting HLA or CMV assignments 20 times. In a later analysis, co-occurring TCRs were grouped using DBSCAN, and TCRdist sequence similarity was added for clustering within HLA-allele-positive subsets. Co-occurrence clustering excluded repertoires with fewer than 30,000 or more than 120,000 public chains, plus five with anomalous nucleotide sharing. Drawn from immuneACCESS, this table holds only the in-frame rearrangements with V and J called that TCRdb kept. Clones are partly lost; checked studies trace under half to an unresolved V gene and leave the rest unexplained. Clone size and V and J calls were adopted from that table, with D and trimming inferred from the DNA. For this sample there are 150,000 to 200,000 clones; 82% appear just once. The ten most abundant clones make up nearly 8.5% of the sample.

The chain is encoded by TRBV7-9 joined to TRBJ1-1; TRBD1 is a weak D gene call, 5 bases matching. The sequenced material came from PBMCs. This TCR was sampled from a male donor in good health and CMV-seropositive. The CDR3 reads CASSLGPPRLTTANTEAFF. The DNA sequence follows: TGTGCCAGCAGCTTAGGCCCCCCGAGGCTGACGACAGCTAACACTGAAGCTTTCTTT.